This TCR beta chain was sequenced during a study of CD8 T cells in ankylosing spondylitis. Findings of the study overall: Blood of patients with ankylosing spondylitis appeared to be characterized by a TCR beta motif of eight highly homologous variants.

TCRdb processed the 5' RACE reads anew with MiXCR; each CDR3 protein has one entry. The profile shows more than 300,000 distinct CDR3 sequences, 9.5% to 13% of them singletons. V trimming: 10 bases; J trimming: 2 bases; junction bases outside the gene matches: 5. The germline gives CDR1 ENHRY, CDR2 SYGVKD. The CDR3 is 13 residues long. This clonotype was counted ten times or more. Antigen specificity is unknown. The clonotype comes from a female donor with ankylosing spondylitis or in good health (not recorded which). Sequencing used blood, either unsorted or a sorted T cell fraction (not recorded which). V gene TRBV10-3 combines with J gene TRBJ2-1, with 7 bases lining up with TRBD1. The CDR3 region has the DNA TGTGCCAACGGACAGGACGCCTACAATGAGCAGTTCTTC. Amino acid sequence: CANGQDAYNEQFF.